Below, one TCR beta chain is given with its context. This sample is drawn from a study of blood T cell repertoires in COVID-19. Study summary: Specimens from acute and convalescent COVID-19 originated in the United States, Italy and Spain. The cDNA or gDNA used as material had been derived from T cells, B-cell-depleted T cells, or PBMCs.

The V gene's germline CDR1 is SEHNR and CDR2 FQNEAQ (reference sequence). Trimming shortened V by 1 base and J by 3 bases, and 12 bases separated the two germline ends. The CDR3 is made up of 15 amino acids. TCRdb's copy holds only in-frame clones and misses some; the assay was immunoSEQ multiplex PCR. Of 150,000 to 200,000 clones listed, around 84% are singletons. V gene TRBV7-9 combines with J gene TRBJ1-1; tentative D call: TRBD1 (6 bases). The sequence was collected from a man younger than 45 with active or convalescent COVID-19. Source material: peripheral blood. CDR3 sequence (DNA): TGTGCCAGCAGCTTAGTGCAGGGGTGGGACACTGAAGCTTTCTTT. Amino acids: CASSLVQGWDTEAFF.